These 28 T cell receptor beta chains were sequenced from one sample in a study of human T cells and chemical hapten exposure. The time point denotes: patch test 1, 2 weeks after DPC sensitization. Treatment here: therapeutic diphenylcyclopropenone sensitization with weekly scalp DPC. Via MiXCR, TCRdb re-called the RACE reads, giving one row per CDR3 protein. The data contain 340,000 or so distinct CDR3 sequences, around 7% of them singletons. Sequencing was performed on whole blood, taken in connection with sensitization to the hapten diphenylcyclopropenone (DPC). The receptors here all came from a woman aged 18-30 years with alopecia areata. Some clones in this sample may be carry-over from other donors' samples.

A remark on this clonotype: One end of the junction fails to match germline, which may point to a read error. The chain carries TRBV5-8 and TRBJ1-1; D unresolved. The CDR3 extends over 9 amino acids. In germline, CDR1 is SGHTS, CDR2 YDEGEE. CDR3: CASSYAASF. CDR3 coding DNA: TGTGCCAGCAGTTATGCTGCTTCCTTT.

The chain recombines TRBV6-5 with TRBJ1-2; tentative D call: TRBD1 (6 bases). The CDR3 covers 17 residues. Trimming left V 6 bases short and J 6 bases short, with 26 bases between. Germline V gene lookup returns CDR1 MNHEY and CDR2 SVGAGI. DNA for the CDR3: TGTGCCAGCAGCCCAGGGGAGGAGGCCATCAGTCAGGATGGCTACACCTTC. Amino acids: CASSPGEEAISQDGYTF.

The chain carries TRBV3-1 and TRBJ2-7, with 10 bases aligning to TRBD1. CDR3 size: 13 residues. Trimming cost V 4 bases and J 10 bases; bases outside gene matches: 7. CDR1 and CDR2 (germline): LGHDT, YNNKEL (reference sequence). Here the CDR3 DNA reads TGTGCCAGCAGCCCATCCGGGACAGGGGAACAGTACTTC. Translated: CASSPSGTGEQYF.

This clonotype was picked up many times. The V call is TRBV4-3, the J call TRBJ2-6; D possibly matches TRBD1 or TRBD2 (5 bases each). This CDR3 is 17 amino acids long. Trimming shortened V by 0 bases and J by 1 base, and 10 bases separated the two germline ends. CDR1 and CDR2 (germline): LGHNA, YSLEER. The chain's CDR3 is CASSQDPEGSGANVLTF. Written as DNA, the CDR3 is TGCGCCAGCAGCCAAGATCCAGAGGGGTCTGGGGCCAACGTCCTGACTTTC.

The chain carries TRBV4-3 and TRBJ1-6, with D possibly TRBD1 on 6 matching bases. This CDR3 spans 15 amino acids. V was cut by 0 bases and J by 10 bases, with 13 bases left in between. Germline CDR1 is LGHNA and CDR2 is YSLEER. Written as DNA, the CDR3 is TGCGCCAGCAGCCAAGATCCGGCCCAGGGGTCACCCCTCCACTTT. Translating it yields CASSQDPAQGSPLHF.

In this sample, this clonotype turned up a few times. This CDR3 is CATSRNSNTGELFF. The CDR3 bases are TGTGCCACCTCCAGAAACTCGAACACCGGGGAGCTGTTTTTT. V and J are TRBV24-1 and TRBJ2-2; no definite D call. There are 14 residues in the CDR3. V gave up 9 bases and J gave up 0 bases, with 10 bases separating them. Germline V gene data show CDR1 as KGHDR and CDR2 as SFDVKD.

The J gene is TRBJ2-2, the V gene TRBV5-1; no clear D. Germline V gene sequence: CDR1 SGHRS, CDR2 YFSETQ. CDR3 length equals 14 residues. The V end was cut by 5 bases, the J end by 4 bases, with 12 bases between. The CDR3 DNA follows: TGCGCCAGCAGAACCTGGTCGGGCACCGGGGAGCTGTTTTTT. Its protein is CASRTWSGTGELFF.

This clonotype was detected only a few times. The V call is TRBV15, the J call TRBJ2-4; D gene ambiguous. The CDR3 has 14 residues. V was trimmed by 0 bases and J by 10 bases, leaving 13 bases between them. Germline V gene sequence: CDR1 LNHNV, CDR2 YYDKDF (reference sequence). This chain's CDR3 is CATSRDLVSNIQYF. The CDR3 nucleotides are TGTGCCACCAGCAGAGATCTCGTCTCTAATATTCAGTACTTC.

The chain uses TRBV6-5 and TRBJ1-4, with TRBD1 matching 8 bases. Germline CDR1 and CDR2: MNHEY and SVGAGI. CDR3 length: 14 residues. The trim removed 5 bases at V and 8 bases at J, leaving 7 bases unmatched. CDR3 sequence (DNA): TGTGCCAGCAGTAGACAGGGGTTTGGCGAAAAACTGTTTTTT. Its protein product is CASSRQGFGEKLFF.

CDR3 sequence reads: CASSLHQSTGELFF. CDR3 bases: TGTGCCAGCAGCTTACACCAAAGCACCGGGGAGCTGTTTTTT. The chain couples TRBV11-2 to TRBJ2-2; unclear D gene. CDR3 size: 14 residues. V lost 2 bases to trimming and J lost 4 bases, with 8 bases between them. CDR1 is SGHAT, CDR2 FQNNGV, per germline. Together with reference TRBV11-2 and TRBJ2-2, the CDR3 gives the full variable domain: EAGVAQSPRYKIIEKRQSVAFWCNPISGHATLYWYQQILGQGPKLLIQFQNNGVVDDSQLPKDRFSAERLKGVDSTLKIQPAKLEDSAVYLCASSLHQSTGELFFGEGSRLTVL.

CDR3 sequence: CSASNEKLFF. The CDR3 DNA is TGCAGCGCCTCCAATGAAAAACTGTTTTTT. The rearrangement joins TRBV29-1 to TRBJ1-4, with unresolved D. Trimming removed 7 bases from V and 5 bases from J, with 5 bases in between. CDR1 and CDR2 from the germline V gene are SQVTM and ANQGSEA. CDR3 length: 10 residues.

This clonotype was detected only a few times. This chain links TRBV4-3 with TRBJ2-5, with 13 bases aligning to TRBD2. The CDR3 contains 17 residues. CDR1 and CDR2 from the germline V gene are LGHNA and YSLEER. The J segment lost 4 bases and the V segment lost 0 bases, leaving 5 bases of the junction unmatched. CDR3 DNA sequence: TGCGCCAGCAGCCAAGATCGGGGACTAGCGGGGAGAGAGACCCAGTACTTC. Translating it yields CASSQDRGLAGRETQYF.

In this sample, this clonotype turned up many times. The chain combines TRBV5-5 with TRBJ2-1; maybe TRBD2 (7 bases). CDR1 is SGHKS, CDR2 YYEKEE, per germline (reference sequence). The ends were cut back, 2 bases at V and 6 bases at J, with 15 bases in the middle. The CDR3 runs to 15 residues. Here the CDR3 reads CASSLWGGRSNEQFF. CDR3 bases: TGTGCCAGCAGCTTATGGGGGGGCCGTTCCAATGAGCAGTTCTTC.

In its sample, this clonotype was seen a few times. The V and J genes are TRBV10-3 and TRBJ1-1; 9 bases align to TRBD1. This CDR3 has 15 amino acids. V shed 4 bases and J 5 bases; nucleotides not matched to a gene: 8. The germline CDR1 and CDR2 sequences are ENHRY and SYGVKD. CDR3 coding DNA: TGTGCCATCAGTGGGGACAGGGATGGGGAAACTGAAGCTTTCTTT. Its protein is CAISGDRDGETEAFF.

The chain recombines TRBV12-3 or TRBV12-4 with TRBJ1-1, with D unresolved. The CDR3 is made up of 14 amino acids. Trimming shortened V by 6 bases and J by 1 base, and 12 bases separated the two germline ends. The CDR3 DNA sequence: TGTGCCAGCAGCCGGAACGGGCCGAACACTGAAGCTTTCTTT. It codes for CASSRNGPNTEAFF.

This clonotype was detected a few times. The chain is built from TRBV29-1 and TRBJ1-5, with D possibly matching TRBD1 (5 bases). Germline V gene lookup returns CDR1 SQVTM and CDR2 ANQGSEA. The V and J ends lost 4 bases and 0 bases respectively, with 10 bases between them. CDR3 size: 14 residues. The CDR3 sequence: CSVAKGNSNQPQHF. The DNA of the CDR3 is TGCAGCGTTGCGAAGGGGAATAGCAATCAGCCCCAGCATTTT.

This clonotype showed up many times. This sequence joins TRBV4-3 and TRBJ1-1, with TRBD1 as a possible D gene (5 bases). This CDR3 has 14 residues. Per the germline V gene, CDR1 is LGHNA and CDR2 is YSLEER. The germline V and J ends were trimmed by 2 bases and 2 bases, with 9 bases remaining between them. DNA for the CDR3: TGCGCCAGCAGCCAACAGGGCATTAACACTGAAGCTTTCTTT. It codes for CASSQQGINTEAFF.

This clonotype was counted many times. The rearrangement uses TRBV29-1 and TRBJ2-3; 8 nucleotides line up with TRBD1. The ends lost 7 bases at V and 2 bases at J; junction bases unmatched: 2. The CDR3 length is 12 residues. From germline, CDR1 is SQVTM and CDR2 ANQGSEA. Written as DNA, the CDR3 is TGCAGCGAGGGACAGGACACAGATACGCAGTATTTT. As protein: CSEGQDTDTQYF.

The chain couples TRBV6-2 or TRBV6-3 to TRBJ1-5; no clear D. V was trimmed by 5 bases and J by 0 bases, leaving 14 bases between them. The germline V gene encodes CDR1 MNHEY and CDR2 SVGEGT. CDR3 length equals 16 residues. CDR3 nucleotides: TGTGCCAGCAGTCCTAGGACGTGGGATAGCAATCAGCCCCAGCATTTT. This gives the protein CASSPRTWDSNQPQHF.

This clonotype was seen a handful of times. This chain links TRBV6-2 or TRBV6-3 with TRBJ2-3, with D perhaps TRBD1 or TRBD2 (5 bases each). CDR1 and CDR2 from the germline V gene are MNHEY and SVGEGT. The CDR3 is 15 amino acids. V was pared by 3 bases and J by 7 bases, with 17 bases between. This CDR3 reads CASSYPTLRDHTQYF. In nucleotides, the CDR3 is TGTGCCAGCAGTTATCCCACCCTTAGGGACCATACGCAGTATTTT.

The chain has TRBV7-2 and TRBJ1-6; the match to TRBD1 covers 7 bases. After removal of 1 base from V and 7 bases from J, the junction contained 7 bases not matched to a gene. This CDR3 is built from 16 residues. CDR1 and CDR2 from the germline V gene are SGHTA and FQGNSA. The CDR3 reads CASSLVPTGKNSPLHF. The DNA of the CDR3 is TGTGCCAGCAGCTTAGTACCGACAGGGAAGAATTCACCCCTCCACTTT.

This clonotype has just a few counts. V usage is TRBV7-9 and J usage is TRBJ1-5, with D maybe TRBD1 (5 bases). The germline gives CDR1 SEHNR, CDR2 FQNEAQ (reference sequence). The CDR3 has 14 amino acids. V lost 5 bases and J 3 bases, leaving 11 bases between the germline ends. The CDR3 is CASSAQGYNQPQHF. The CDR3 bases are TGTGCCAGCAGCGCTCAGGGCTACAATCAGCCCCAGCATTTT.

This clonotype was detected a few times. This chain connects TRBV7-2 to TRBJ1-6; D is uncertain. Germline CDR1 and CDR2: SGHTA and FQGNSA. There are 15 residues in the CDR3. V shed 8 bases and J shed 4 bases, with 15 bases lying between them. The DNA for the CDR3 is TGTGCCAGCGTGCCCTCGTCCGGGTATAATTCACCCCTCCACTTT. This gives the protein CASVPSSGYNSPLHF.

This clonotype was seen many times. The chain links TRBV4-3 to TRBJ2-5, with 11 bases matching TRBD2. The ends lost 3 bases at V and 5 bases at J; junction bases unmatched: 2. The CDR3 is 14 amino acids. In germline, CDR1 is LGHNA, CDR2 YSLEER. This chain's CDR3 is CASSHRLAGETQYF. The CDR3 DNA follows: TGCGCCAGCAGCCATAGACTAGCGGGGGAGACCCAGTACTTC.

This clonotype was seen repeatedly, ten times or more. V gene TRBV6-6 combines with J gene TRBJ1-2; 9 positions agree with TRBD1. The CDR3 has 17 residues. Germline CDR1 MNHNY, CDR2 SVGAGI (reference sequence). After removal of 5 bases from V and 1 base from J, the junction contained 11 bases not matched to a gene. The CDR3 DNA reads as TGTGCCAGCAGTCATCCGGGACAGGGTTCGAATAACTATGGCTACACCTTC. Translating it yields CASSHPGQGSNNYGYTF.

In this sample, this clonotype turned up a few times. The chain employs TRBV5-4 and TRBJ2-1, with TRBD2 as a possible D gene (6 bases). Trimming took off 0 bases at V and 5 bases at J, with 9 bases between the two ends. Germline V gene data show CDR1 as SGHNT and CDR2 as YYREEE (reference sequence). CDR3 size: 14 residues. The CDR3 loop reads CASSLAGVDNEQFF. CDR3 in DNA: TGTGCCAGCAGCTTGGCGGGGGTTGACAATGAGCAGTTCTTC.

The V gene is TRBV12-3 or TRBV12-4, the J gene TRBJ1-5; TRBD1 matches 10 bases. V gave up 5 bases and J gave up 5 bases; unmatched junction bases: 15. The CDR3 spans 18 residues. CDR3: CASSPGTGAVRRDQPQHF. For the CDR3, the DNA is TGTGCCAGCAGTCCCGGGACAGGGGCTGTAAGACGCGATCAGCCCCAGCATTTT.

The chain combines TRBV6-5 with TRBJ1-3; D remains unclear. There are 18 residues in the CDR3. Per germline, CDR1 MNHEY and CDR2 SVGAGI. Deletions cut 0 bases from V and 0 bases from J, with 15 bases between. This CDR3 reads CASSYSALSVSSGNTIYF. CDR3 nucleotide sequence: TGTGCCAGCAGTTACTCGGCCTTGAGTGTCAGCTCTGGAAACACCATATATTTT.